The next 24 T cell receptor beta chains were all read from a single sample in a study of blood T cell repertoires in COVID-19. The repertoire was sequenced with immunoSEQ multiplex PCR; TCRdb's copy has only in-frame clones and lacks some. The table has tens of thousands of clones, about 88% seen once. Sequenced sample: peripheral blood. Receptor source: a man in his 60s with acute or convalescent COVID-19.

The V call is TRBV27, the J call TRBJ2-7; 7 positions match TRBD1. Germline CDR1 and CDR2: MNHEY and SMNVEV (reference sequence). V gave up 6 bases and J gave up 1 base; unmatched junction bases: 6. CDR3 length: 14 amino acids. Written as DNA, the CDR3 is TGTGCCAGCAGCTCGAGGACAGGATCCTACGAGCAGTACTTC. This codes for CASSSRTGSYEQYF.

V is TRBV19 and J is TRBJ1-5, with D possibly being TRBD1 (5 bases). This CDR3 contains 17 residues. With 7 bases removed from V and 5 bases from J, the gap between germline ends came to 24 bases. Germline V gives CDR1 LNHDA, CDR2 SQIVND (reference sequence). The CDR3 is CASTLWTGGAVHQPQHF. Here the CDR3 DNA reads TGTGCCAGTACCCTGTGGACCGGCGGGGCCGTCCATCAGCCCCAGCATTTT. The whole variable domain, filled in from reference TRBV19 and TRBJ1-5, reads DGGITQSPKYLFRKEGQNVTLSCEQNLNHDAMYWYRQDPGQGLRLIYYSQIVNDFQKGDIAEGYSVSREKKESFPLTVTSAQKNPTAFYLCASTLWTGGAVHQPQHFGDGTRLSIL.

This clone was counted a single time. The chain combines TRBV5-1 with TRBJ1-1, with 9 bases aligning to TRBD1. This CDR3 has 16 amino acids. V dropped 0 bases and J dropped 2; count of bases not matched to a gene: 5. The V gene's germline CDR1 is SGHRS and CDR2 YFSETQ. CDR3 region: CASSLVMGQGNTEAFF. The CDR3 DNA reads TGCGCCAGCAGCTTGGTGATGGGACAGGGAAACACTGAAGCTTTCTTT.

This sequence joins TRBV19 and TRBJ2-7; D perhaps matches TRBD1 (6 bases). V lost 3 bases to trimming and J lost 4 bases, with 10 bases between them. The CDR3 spans 13 residues. Germline values: CDR1 LNHDA, CDR2 SQIVND (reference sequence). DNA for the CDR3: TGTGCCAGTAGTATCAGACAGGCGTACGAGCAGTACTTC. It yields the protein CASSIRQAYEQYF. The whole variable domain, filled in from reference TRBV19 and TRBJ2-7, reads DGGITQSPKYLFRKEGQNVTLSCEQNLNHDAMYWYRQDPGQGLRLIYYSQIVNDFQKGDIAEGYSVSREKKESFPLTVTSAQKNPTAFYLCASSIRQAYEQYFGPGTRLTVT.

The rearrangement uses TRBV29-1 and TRBJ1-2; D might be TRBD1 (5 bases). This CDR3 region has 13 residues. V was pared by 6 bases and J by 3 bases, with 14 bases between. Germline V CDR1 and CDR2: SQVTM, ANQGSEA. CDR3 sequence: CSVGRGIDYGYTF. The CDR3 DNA sequence: TGCAGCGTCGGAAGGGGAATCGACTATGGCTACACCTTC. Full variable domain (remainder filled in from reference TRBV29-1 and TRBJ1-2): SAVISQKPSRDICQRGTSLTIQCQVDSQVTMMFWYRQQPGQSLTLIATANQGSEATYESGFVIDKFPISRPNLTFSTLTVSNMSPEDSSIYLCSVGRGIDYGYTFGSGTRLTVV.

The CDR3 DNA is TGTGCCTGGGGGACTAGCGGGGGGCTCTTTTCCACAGATACGCAGTATTTT. Protein: CAWGTSGGLFSTDTQYF. The chain couples TRBV30 to TRBJ2-3; TRBD2 matches 15 bases. The CDR3 loop spans 17 amino acids. Germline assignment: CDR1 GTSNPN and CDR2 SVGIG (reference sequence). Trimming took 5 bases from V and 2 from J; bases not matched to a gene: 8.

This chain links TRBV27 with TRBJ2-7, with 7 bases that match TRBD1. V shed 5 bases, J shed 3 bases, and the junction held 7 bases outside the gene matches. CDR3 length equals 14 residues. Germline V gene lookup returns CDR1 MNHEY and CDR2 SMNVEV (reference sequence). CDR3 residues: CASSANGQVYEQYF. CDR3 nucleotides: TGTGCCAGCAGTGCGAATGGACAGGTCTACGAGCAGTACTTC.

This clone appeared a few times. The V and J genes are TRBV5-6 and TRBJ1-1; D perhaps matches TRBD1 (6 bases). The length of the CDR3 is 13 residues. Deletions cut 4 bases from V and 7 bases from J, with 14 bases between. Germline V CDR1 and CDR2: SGHDT, YYEEEE. CDR3 coding DNA: TGTGCCAGCAGCCCGGACAGTTTTAGTGAAGCTTTCTTT. Its protein product is CASSPDSFSEAFF.

The CDR3 sequence is CASSPRTSPSYEQYF. For the CDR3, the DNA is TGTGCCAGCAGTCCCCGGACATCTCCCTCCTACGAGCAGTACTTC. The chain carries TRBV6-6 and TRBJ2-7; maybe TRBD1 (5 bases). The CDR3 contains 15 residues. Germline V gives CDR1 MNHNY, CDR2 SVGAGI (reference sequence). Between the trimmed V and J ends, which lost 5 bases and 0 bases, there was a span of 14 bases.

This clone was counted a single time. The chain is built from TRBV7-9 and TRBJ1-1; maybe TRBD1 (6 bases). V lost 2 bases and J 0 bases, leaving 7 bases between the germline ends. The V gene's germline CDR1 is SEHNR and CDR2 FQNEAQ (reference sequence). CDR3 size: 14 residues. CDR3 nucleotides: TGTGCCAGCAGCTTACAGGGGATGAACACTGAAGCTTTCTTT. Translated, it gives CASSLQGMNTEAFF.

The chain is built from TRBV15 and TRBJ2-2; 9 bases are a match to TRBD1. CDR1 is LNHNV and CDR2 is YYDKDF in the germline V gene (reference sequence). The J segment lost 6 bases and the V segment lost 1 base, leaving 12 bases of the junction unmatched. The CDR3 runs to 18 residues. CDR3 amino acids: CATSRGSTGGRRAGELFF. The DNA of the CDR3 is TGTGCCACCAGCAGAGGGTCTACAGGGGGCCGTAGGGCCGGGGAGCTGTTTTTT. Complete variable domain (other parts from reference TRBV15 and TRBJ2-2): DAMVIQNPRYQVTQFGKPVTLSCSQTLNHNVMYWYQQKSSQAPKLLFHYYDKDFNNEADTPDNFQSRRPNTSFCFLDIRSPGLGDTAMYLCATSRGSTGGRRAGELFFGEGSRLTVL.

The chain links TRBV19 to TRBJ2-6, with 12 bases matching TRBD2. There are 20 residues in the CDR3. V was clipped by 7 bases and J by 1 base; unmatched bases: 14. Germline V lookup: CDR1 LNHDA, CDR2 SQIVND (reference sequence). The CDR3 DNA reads as TGTGCCAGTACCTTCGAGACTAGCGGGGGTGTATTGTCTGGGGCCAACGTCCTGACTTTC. This encodes CASTFETSGGVLSGANVLTF.

The gene calls are TRBV6-5 and TRBJ1-2; D is perhaps TRBD1 (6 bases). CDR1 and CDR2 from the germline V gene are MNHEY and SVGAGI. V was shortened by 4 bases and J by 4 bases, with 16 bases between the two germline ends. The CDR3 is made up of 15 amino acids. CDR3 nucleotide sequence: TGTGCCAGCAGTTCGGGACACGCAAGGGGCTATGGCTACACCTTC. It translates to CASSSGHARGYGYTF.

The gene calls are TRBV7-8 and TRBJ1-2; a weak D match, TRBD1 (6 bases). The CDR3 is 13 amino acids. CDR1 and CDR2 (germline): SGHVS, FQNEAQ. Trimming left V 1 base short and J 3 bases short, with 6 bases between. CDR3 sequence (DNA): TGTGCCAGCAGCTTAGGGACAGACTATGGCTACACCTTC. Its protein is CASSLGTDYGYTF.

This clone was counted once. The V call is TRBV5-6, the J call TRBJ1-1; tentative D call: TRBD1 (6 bases). The CDR3 length is 14 residues. V shed 3 bases and J shed 1 base, with 10 bases lying between them. Per the germline V gene, CDR1 is SGHDT and CDR2 is YYEEEE. The CDR3 region has the DNA TGTGCCAGCAGCTGGCAGGGGACGAACACTGAAGCTTTCTTT. Encoded protein: CASSWQGTNTEAFF.

The rearrangement links TRBV5-1 to TRBJ1-1, with TRBD1 matching over 11 bases. The CDR3 has 17 amino acids. Germline loops: CDR1 SGHRS, CDR2 YFSETQ. Losses at the gene ends were 5 bases for V and 4 bases for J; bases not matched to a gene: 13. Here the CDR3 reads CASRPGTGGFESTEAFF. CDR3 nucleotide sequence: TGCGCCAGCAGGCCCGGGACAGGGGGATTCGAGAGCACTGAAGCTTTCTTT.

The gene calls are TRBV11-3 and TRBJ1-1; possible D gene TRBD1, 6 bases. This CDR3 has 19 residues. Germline CDR1 and CDR2: SGHNT and YENEEA. V dropped 2 bases and J dropped 2 bases, with 24 bases sitting between them. The CDR3 is CASSLTRRTRGEANTEAFF. The CDR3, as DNA: TGTGCCAGCAGCTTAACGAGAAGGACCAGGGGAGAGGCTAACACTGAAGCTTTCTTT.

This clone was seen once. V usage is TRBV29-1 and J usage is TRBJ1-6; TRBD1 matches at 7 bases. The germline gives CDR1 SQVTM, CDR2 ANQGSEA. The CDR3 is 13 residues long. V shed 6 bases and J 7 bases; nucleotides not matched to a gene: 6. The CDR3, as DNA: TGCAGCGTCAGGGGGGACGGCAATTCACCCCTCCACTTT. This gives the protein CSVRGDGNSPLHF.

The genes are TRBV2 and TRBJ1-1, with D possibly being TRBD1 (6 bases). V lost 5 bases, J lost 4 bases, and 11 bases lay in between. Germline CDR1 SNHLY, CDR2 FYNNEI. The CDR3 is 13 amino acids. In DNA form, the CDR3 reads TGTGCCAGCAGTAACAGGGCGGTCACTGAAGCTTTCTTT. Its translation is CASSNRAVTEAFF.

The chain couples TRBV6-2 or TRBV6-3 to TRBJ1-1; 8 bases are shared with TRBD1. CDR1 and CDR2 from the germline V gene are MNHEY and SVGEGT. V was pared by 4 bases and J by 1 base, with 17 bases of the junction left unmatched. CDR3 length: 19 residues. DNA of the CDR3: TGTGCCAGCAGTTGGCCACGGAACCGACAGGGGTGGGAGAACACTGAAGCTTTCTTT. Translating gives CASSWPRNRQGWENTEAFF.

The chain uses TRBV27 and TRBJ1-2, with TRBD1 matching 7 bases. V gave up 3 bases and J gave up 6 bases; unmatched junction bases: 16. Germline V gives CDR1 MNHEY, CDR2 SMNVEV (reference sequence). This CDR3 is built from 17 residues. CDR3 DNA: TGTGCCAGCAGTTTCCGCCGGGACAGCAGATCTATCCATGGCTACACCTTC. It is translated as CASSFRRDSRSIHGYTF.

The rearrangement joins TRBV18 to TRBJ1-5; tentatively, D is TRBD1 (6 bases). The V gene lost 6 bases and the J gene lost 3 bases, with 9 bases spanning the gap. CDR1 and CDR2 from the germline V gene are KGHSH and LQKENI. CDR3 length equals 13 residues. CDR3 sequence (DNA): TGTGCCAGCTCGGCAGGGGTCAATCAGCCCCAGCATTTT. This encodes CASSAGVNQPQHF.

The rearrangement links TRBV11-1 to TRBJ2-1, with unresolved D. Between the trimmed V and J ends, which lost 3 bases and 2 bases, there was a span of 11 bases. The CDR3 covers 15 residues. In germline, CDR1 is SGHAT, CDR2 FQDESV (reference sequence). CDR3 sequence reads: CASSFGDGAYNEQFF. In DNA, the CDR3 is TGTGCCAGCAGCTTTGGAGACGGAGCCTACAATGAGCAGTTCTTC.

The gene calls are TRBV6-5 and TRBJ1-2; 8 bases line up with TRBD1. This CDR3 comprises 14 residues. The germline CDR1 and CDR2 sequences are MNHEY and SVGAGI. V shed 6 bases, J shed 7 bases, and the junction held 10 bases outside the gene matches. The CDR3 spells CASRDTGGRSGYTF. CDR3 coding DNA: TGTGCCAGCAGAGATACAGGGGGTCGTAGTGGCTACACCTTC.